The T cell receptor beta chain described here comes from a study of blood T cell repertoires in COVID-19. J lost 1 base, V lost 4 bases, and 9 bases had no gene match. This CDR3 is built from 16 residues. Germline-derived CDR1 and CDR2 are LGHDT and YNNKEL (reference sequence). Repertoires were generated with immunoSEQ multiplex PCR, while TCRdb's copy carries only in-frame clones and drops some. The table shows about 280,000 clones, with approximately 85% occurring only once. The chain combines TRBV3-1 (or the pseudogene TRBV3-2) with TRBJ1-1, with TRBD1 matching 7 bases. Sequencing input: PBMCs or T cells enriched from blood (not recorded which). This clonotype originated in a woman in her 30s who had recovered from COVID-19. This chain's CDR3 is CASSPWIDRANTEAFF. The CDR3 DNA reads TGTGCCAGCAGCCCATGGATCGACAGGGCGAACACTGAAGCTTTCTTT.